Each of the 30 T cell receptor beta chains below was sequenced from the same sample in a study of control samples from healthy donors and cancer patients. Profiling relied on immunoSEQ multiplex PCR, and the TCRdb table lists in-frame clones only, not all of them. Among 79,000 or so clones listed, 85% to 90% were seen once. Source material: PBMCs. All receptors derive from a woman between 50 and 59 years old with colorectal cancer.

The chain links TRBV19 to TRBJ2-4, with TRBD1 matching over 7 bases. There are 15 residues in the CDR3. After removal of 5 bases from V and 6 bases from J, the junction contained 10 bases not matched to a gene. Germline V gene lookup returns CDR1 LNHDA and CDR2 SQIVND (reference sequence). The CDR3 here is CASSPGTVRGNIQYF. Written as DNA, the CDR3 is TGTGCCAGTAGTCCTGGGACAGTTCGGGGAAACATTCAGTACTTC.

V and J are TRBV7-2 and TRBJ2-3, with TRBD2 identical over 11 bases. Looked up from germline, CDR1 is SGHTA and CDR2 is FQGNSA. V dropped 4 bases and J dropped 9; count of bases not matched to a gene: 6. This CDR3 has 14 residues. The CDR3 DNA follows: TGTGCCAGCAGCTCAATCTTAGCGGGGGGGACGCAGTATTTT. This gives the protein CASSSILAGGTQYF.

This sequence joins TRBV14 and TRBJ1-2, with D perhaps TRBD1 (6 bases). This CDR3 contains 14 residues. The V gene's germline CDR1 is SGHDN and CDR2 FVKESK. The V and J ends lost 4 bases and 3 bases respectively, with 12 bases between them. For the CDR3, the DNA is TGTGCCAGCAGCCGGGACACCAACGACTATGGCTACACCTTC. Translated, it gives CASSRDTNDYGYTF.

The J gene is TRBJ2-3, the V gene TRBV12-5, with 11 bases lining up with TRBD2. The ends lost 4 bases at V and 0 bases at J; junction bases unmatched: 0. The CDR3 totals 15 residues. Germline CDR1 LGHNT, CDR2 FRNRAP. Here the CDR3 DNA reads TGTGCTAGTGGTTGGACTAGCGGGAGCACAGATACGCAGTATTTT. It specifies CASGWTSGSTDTQYF.

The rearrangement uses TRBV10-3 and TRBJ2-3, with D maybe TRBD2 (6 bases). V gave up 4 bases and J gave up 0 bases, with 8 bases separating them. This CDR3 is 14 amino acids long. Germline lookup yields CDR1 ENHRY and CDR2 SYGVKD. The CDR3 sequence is CAISAGESTDTQYF. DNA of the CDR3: TGTGCCATCAGTGCGGGGGAAAGCACAGATACGCAGTATTTT.

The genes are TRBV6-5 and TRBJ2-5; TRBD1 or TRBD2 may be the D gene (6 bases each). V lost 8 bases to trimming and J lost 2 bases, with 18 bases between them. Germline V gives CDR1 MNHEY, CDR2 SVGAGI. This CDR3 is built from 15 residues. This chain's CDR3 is CASALQGGLQETQYF. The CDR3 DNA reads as TGTGCCAGCGCCCTACAAGGGGGGCTGCAAGAGACCCAGTACTTC.

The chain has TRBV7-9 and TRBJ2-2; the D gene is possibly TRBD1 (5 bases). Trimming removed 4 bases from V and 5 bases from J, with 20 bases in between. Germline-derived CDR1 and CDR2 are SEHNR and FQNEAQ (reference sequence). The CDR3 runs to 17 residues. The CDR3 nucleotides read TGTGCCAGCAGCTACACCAGTCCGGGCAGGGATACCGGGGAGCTGTTTTTT. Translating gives CASSYTSPGRDTGELFF.

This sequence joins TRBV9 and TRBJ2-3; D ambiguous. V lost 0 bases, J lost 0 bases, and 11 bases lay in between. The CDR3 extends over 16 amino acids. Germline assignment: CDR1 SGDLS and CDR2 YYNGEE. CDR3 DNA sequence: TGTGCCAGCAGCGTAGTTGAAGGAAAAAGCACAGATACGCAGTATTTT. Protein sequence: CASSVVEGKSTDTQYF.

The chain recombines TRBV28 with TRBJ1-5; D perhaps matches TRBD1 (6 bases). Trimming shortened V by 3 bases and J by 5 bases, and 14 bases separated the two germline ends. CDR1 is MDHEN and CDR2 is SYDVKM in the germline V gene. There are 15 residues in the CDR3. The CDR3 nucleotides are TGTGCCAGCAGTTTGGGGACACTTCGCGATCAGCCCCAGCATTTT. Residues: CASSLGTLRDQPQHF.

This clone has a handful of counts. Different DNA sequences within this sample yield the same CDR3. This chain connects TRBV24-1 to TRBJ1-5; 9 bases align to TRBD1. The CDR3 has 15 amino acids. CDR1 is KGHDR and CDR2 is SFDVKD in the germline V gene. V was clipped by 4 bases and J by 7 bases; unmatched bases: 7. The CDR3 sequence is CATSDSGTGYQPQHF. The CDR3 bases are TGTGCCACCAGTGACTCCGGGACAGGGTACCAGCCCCAGCATTTT.

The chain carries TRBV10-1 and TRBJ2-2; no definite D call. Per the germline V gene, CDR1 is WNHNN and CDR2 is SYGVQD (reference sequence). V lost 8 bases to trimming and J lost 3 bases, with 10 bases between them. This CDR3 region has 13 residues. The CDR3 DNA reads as TGCGCCAGCGGAAGGGCGGACACCGGGGAGCTGTTTTTT. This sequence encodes CASGRADTGELFF.

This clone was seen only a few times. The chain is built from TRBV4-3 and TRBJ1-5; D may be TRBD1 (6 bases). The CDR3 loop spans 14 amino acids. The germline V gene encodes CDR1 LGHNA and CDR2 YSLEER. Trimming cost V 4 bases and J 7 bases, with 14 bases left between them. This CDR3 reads CASSLKQGQQPQHF. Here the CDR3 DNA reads TGCGCCAGCAGCCTAAAACAGGGCCAACAGCCCCAGCATTTT.

CDR3 DNA: TGCGCCAGCAGCCAAGATCCGCGGAACTACAATGAGCAGTTCTTC. Protein sequence: CASSQDPRNYNEQFF. The chain links TRBV4-1 to TRBJ2-1; D unresolved. Germline CDR1 MGHRA, CDR2 YSYEKL. CDR3 length: 15 amino acids. The germline V and J ends were trimmed by 0 bases and 3 bases, with 9 bases remaining between them.

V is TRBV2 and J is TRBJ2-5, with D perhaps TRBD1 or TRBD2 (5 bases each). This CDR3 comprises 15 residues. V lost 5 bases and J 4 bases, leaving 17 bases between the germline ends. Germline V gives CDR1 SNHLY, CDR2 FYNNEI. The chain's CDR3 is CASSRRQGRAETQYF. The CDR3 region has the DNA TGTGCCAGCAGTCGGAGGCAGGGAAGGGCAGAGACCCAGTACTTC. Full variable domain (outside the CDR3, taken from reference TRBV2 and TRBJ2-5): EPEVTQTPSHQVTQMGQEVILRCVPISNHLYFYWYRQILGQKVEFLVSFYNNEISEKSEIFDDQFSVERPDGSNFTLKIRSTKLEDSAMYFCASSRRQGRAETQYFGPGTRLLVL.

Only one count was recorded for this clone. Here the CDR3 DNA reads TGTGCCAGCAGCAAATTGCCAGGGAATCAGCCCCAGCATTTT. Its protein is CASSKLPGNQPQHF. The rearrangement uses TRBV21-1 and TRBJ1-5; TRBD1, the D gene given by the table, was not confirmed from the DNA. TRBV21-1 is flagged as a pseudogene. The CDR3 sequence is 14 residues long.

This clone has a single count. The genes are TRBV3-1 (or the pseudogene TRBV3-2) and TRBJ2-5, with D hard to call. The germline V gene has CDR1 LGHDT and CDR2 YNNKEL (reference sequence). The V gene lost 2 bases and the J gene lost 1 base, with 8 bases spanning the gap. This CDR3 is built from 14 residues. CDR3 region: CASSQSETQETQYF. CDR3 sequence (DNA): TGTGCCAGCAGCCAATCGGAGACCCAAGAGACCCAGTACTTC.

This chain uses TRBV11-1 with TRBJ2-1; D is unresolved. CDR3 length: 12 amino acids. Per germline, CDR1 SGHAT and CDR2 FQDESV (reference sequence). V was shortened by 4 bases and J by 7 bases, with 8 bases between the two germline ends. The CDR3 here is CASSYGGNEQFF. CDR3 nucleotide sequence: TGTGCCAGCAGCTATGGTGGTAATGAGCAGTTCTTC.

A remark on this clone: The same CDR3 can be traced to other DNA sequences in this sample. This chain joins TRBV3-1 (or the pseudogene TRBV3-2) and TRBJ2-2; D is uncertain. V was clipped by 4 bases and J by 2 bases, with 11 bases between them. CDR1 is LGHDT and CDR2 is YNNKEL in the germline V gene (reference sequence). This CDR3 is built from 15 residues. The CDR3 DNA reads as TGTGCCAGCAGCCTCCAAGTGACTAACACCGGGGAGCTGTTTTTT. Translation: CASSLQVTNTGELFF.

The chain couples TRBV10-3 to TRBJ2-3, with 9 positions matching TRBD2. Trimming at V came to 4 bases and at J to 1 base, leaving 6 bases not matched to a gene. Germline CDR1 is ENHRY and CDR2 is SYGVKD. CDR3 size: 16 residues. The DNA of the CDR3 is TGTGCCATCAGTGTCCCGGCTAGCGGGGGCACAGATACGCAGTATTTT. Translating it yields CAISVPASGGTDTQYF.

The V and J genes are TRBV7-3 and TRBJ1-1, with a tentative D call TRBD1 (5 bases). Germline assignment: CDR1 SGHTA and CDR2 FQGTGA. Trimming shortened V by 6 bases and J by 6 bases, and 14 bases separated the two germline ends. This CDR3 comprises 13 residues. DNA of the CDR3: TGTGCCAGCAGTTCCACAGGAGGAGCTGAAGCTTTCTTT. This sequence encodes CASSSTGGAEAFF.

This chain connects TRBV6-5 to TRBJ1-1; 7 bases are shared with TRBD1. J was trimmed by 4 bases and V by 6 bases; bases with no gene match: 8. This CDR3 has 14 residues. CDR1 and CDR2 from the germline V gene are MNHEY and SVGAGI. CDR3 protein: CASSNRGQGTEAFF. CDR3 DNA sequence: TGTGCCAGCAGCAACAGGGGCCAGGGCACTGAAGCTTTCTTT.

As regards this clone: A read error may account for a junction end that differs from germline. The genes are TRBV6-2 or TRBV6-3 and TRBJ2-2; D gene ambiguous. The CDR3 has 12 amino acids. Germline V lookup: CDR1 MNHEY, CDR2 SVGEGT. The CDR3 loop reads CASSHSTGELFF. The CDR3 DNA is TGTGCCAGCAGTCACTCCACCGGGGAGCTGTTTTTT.

CDR3 sequence (DNA): TGTGCCAGCAGTGCGAGCGGGTCCACCTACATTCAGTACTTC. It encodes CASSASGSTYIQYF. V and J are TRBV2 and TRBJ2-4; tentative D call: TRBD2 (6 bases). In germline, CDR1 is SNHLY, CDR2 FYNNEI. V gave up 4 bases and J gave up 8 bases, with 15 bases separating them. CDR3 length: 14 amino acids.

The CDR3 loop reads CASSPHGTGLEAFF. The DNA for the CDR3 is TGTGCCAGCAGCCCCCACGGGACAGGCCTTGAAGCTTTCTTT. V and J are TRBV6-2 or TRBV6-3 and TRBJ1-1, with 8 nucleotides matching TRBD1. With 6 bases clipped from V and 7 bases from J, the junction kept 10 bases outside the gene matches. The germline gives CDR1 MNHEY, CDR2 SVGEGT. CDR3 length equals 14 residues.

The CDR3 DNA reads as TGCGCCAGCAGCTTGTCCGGGTATCCTAGCACAGATACGCAGTATTTT. This translates into CASSLSGYPSTDTQYF. The chain couples TRBV5-1 to TRBJ2-3; D is unresolved. The germline V gene encodes CDR1 SGHRS and CDR2 YFSETQ. This CDR3 comprises 16 residues. Trimming removed 1 base at V and 0 bases at J, with 12 bases between.

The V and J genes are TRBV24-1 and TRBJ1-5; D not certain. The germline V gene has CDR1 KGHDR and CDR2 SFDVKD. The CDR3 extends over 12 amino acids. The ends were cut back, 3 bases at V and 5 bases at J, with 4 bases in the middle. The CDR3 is CATSDPDQPQHF. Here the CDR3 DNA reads TGTGCCACCAGTGATCCCGATCAGCCCCAGCATTTT.

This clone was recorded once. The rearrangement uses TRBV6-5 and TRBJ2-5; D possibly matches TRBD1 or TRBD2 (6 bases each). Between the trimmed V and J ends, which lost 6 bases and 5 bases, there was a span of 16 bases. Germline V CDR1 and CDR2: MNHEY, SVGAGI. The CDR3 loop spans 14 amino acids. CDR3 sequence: CASSLDRRGETQYF. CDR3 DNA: TGTGCCAGCAGCCTCGACAGGAGGGGGGAGACCCAGTACTTC.

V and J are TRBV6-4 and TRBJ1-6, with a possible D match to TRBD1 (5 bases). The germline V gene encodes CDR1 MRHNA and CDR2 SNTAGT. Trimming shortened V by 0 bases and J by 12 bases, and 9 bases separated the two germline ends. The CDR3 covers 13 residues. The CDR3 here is CASSDSSGLPLHF. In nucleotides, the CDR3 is TGTGCCAGCAGTGACTCGTCAGGGTTACCCCTCCACTTT.

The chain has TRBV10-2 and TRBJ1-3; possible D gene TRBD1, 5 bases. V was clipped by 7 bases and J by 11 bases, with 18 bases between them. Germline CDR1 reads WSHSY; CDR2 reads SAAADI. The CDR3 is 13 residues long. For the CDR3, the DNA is TGCGCCAGCACCTCGGAGAAGAGGGGTGCCATATATTTT. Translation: CASTSEKRGAIYF.

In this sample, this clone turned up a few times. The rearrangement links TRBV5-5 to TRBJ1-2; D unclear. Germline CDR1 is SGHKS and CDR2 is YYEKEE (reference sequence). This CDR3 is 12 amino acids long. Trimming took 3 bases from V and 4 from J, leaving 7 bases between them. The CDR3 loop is CASSSRLYGYTF. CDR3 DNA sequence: TGTGCCAGCAGCTCGCGACTCTATGGCTACACCTTC. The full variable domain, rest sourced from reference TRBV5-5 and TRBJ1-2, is DAGVTQSPTHLIKTRGQQVTLRCSPISGHKSVSWYQQVLGQGPQFIFQYYEKEERGRGNFPDRFSARQFPNYSSELNVNALLLGDSALYLCASSSRLYGYTFGSGTRLTVV.